This T cell receptor (beta chain) comes out of a study of blood T cell repertoires in COVID-19. Study details: Sites in the United States, Italy and Spain provided acute and convalescent COVID-19 samples.

Per the authors' pipeline: Using reference gene primer amplification, nucleated cell counts were estimated. Profiled with immunoSEQ multiplex PCR; TCRdb holds only in-frame clones, not every one. Clonal size and the V and J genes are those of that table, whereas D and trimming came from the DNA. The repertoire includes 150,000 to 200,000 clones, 75% to 85% of them detected once, and 17% sits in the top ten. Only a few counts were recorded for this clone. Cohort allocation depended upon clinical history that participants reported. V was pared by 3 bases and J by 4 bases, with 10 bases between. The CDR3 length is 14 residues. From germline, CDR1 is SGDLS and CDR2 YYNGEE.

This sequence joins TRBV9 and TRBJ2-2; D is possibly TRBD1 (5 bases). The source is a woman in her 50s with acute COVID-19. The sample comprised PBMCs or T cells enriched from blood (not recorded which). DNA for the CDR3: TGTGCCAGCAGCGCACAGGAATTCACCGGGGAGCTGTTTTTT. It specifies CASSAQEFTGELFF.